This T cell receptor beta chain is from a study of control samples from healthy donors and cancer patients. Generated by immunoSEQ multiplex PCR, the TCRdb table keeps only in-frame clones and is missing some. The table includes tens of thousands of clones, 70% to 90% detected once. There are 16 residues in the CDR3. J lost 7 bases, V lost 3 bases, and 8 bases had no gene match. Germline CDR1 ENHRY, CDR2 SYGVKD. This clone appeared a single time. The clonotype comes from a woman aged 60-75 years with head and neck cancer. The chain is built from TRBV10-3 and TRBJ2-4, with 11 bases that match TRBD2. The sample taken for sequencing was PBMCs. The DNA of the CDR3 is TGTGCCATCAGTGAAGGTCTAGCGGGAGGAGGTAACATTCAGTACTTC. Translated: CAISEGLAGGGNIQYF.